This record concerns one T cell receptor (beta chain) sequence. Its antigen is currently unknown. This sample was included in a study of T cell repertoires in cytomegalovirus infection. The overall study: Recently identified HLA-C-restricted and well-studied HLA-B-restricted CMV epitopes were used. From public TCR beta signatures came an indication of both CMV infection and matching HLA type.

TCRdb re-derived calls from the reads in MiXCR, one entry per CDR3 protein. This table holds under 120,000 distinct CDR3 sequences, approximately 45% found once. From germline, CDR1 is SNHLY and CDR2 FYNNEI. This CDR3 spans 15 amino acids. V shed 6 bases and J 2 bases; nucleotides not matched to a gene: 9. The sample was CD8+ T cells from cultured PBMCs, taken from culture after CMV antigen stimulation. This chain connects TRBV2 to TRBJ2-5; 7 positions match TRBD2. This receptor was identified in a human donor in good health (CMV status not recorded). Some clones in this sample may be carry-over from other donors' samples. The CDR3 DNA follows: TGTGCCAGCAGGAGGAGTAGCGGGTTGCAAGAGACCCAGTACTTC. Translating gives CASRRSSGLQETQYF.